This T cell receptor (beta chain) was identified in a study of cytomegalovirus exposure and HLA in healthy donors. Sequencing was performed with immunoSEQ multiplex PCR; in TCRdb, only in-frame clones are kept and a portion is missing. The repertoire holds about 220,000 clones, with 80% to 90% as singletons. CDR3 length: 16 amino acids. The ends were cut back, 3 bases at V and 4 bases at J, with 18 bases in the middle. The germline V gene has CDR1 SGHRS and CDR2 YFSETQ. The chain carries TRBV5-1 and TRBJ2-3; D might be TRBD2 (6 bases). Sequenced: PBMCs. The sequence was obtained from a man between 18 and 29 years old in good health and CMV-seronegative. DNA for the CDR3: TGCGCCAGCAGCTCCAGAGGAGGGGTGGGCGCAGATACGCAGTATTTT. Translation: CASSSRGGVGADTQYF.